Below, 7 T cell receptor beta chains from the same sample are listed, as sequenced in a study of cytomegalovirus exposure and HLA in healthy donors. The PCR ran on 60 Vbeta and 13 Jbeta primers. Data came from immunoSEQ multiplex PCR; TCRdb stores just in-frame clones and leaves some out. The sample has roughly 120,000 clones; 55% to 75% are singletons. The sequenced sample consisted of PBMCs. The receptors here all came from a man aged 30 to 45 in good health and CMV-seropositive.

The rearrangement links TRBV5-4 to TRBJ2-3, with 7 bases matching TRBD2. The V segment lost 0 bases and the J segment 6 bases; nucleotides outside the gene matches: 4. The germline V gene encodes CDR1 SGHNT and CDR2 YYREEE (reference sequence). The length of the CDR3 is 14 residues. The CDR3 bases are TGTGCCAGCAGCTTGGGCGGGAGTACGGATACGCAGTATTTT. Its protein is CASSLGGSTDTQYF.

The rearrangement joins TRBV2 to TRBJ2-7; TRBD2 is a possible D gene (6 bases). CDR1 SNHLY and CDR2 FYNNEI come from the germline V gene. This CDR3 has 13 amino acids. Trimming left V 8 bases short and J 9 bases short, with 20 bases between. The CDR3 protein is CASAGNGRAGQYF. For the CDR3, the DNA is TGTGCCAGCGCGGGGAACGGTCGTGCTGGGCAGTACTTC.

The chain combines TRBV5-6 with TRBJ2-7, with TRBD1 matching 10 bases. This CDR3 is 15 amino acids long. The V gene's germline CDR1 is SGHDT and CDR2 YYEEEE. V shed 2 bases, J shed 2 bases, and the junction held 4 bases outside the gene matches. The CDR3 DNA sequence: TGTGCCAGCAGCTTTTGGGACAGGGGCCCCTACGAGCAGTACTTC. Protein sequence: CASSFWDRGPYEQYF.

This clone was picked up one time. The V call is TRBV2, the J call TRBJ2-2; 8 nucleotides match TRBD1. The germline CDR1 and CDR2 sequences are SNHLY and FYNNEI. J gave up 7 bases and V 0 bases, and 7 bases lay outside the gene matches. This CDR3 spans 16 amino acids. The CDR3 DNA sequence: TGTGCCAGCAGTGAAGCCGATCAGGGGGCGGGCGGGGAGCTGTTTTTT. It codes for CASSEADQGAGGELFF.

V usage is TRBV5-1 and J usage is TRBJ2-5; D might be TRBD1 (6 bases). The DNA matches TRBJ2-7 better at its end, which makes the J call doubtful. Germline CDR1 is SGHRS and CDR2 is YFSETQ. CDR3 length equals 14 residues. This chain's CDR3 is CASSPGTLTYEQYF. The CDR3 coding sequence is TGCGCCAGCAGCCCCGGGACACTCACCTACGAGCAGTACTTC.

The chain combines TRBV15 with TRBJ2-5, with 10 bases that match TRBD2. Germline loops: CDR1 LNHNV, CDR2 YYDKDF (reference sequence). The CDR3 sequence is 15 residues long. V lost 2 bases and J lost 7; bases outside the gene matches: 7. This CDR3 is CATSRITSGMATQYF. CDR3 nucleotide sequence: TGTGCCACCAGCAGAATTACTAGCGGGATGGCGACCCAGTACTTC.

The V gene is TRBV6-5, the J gene TRBJ1-2, with 9 bases matching TRBD1. CDR3 size: 14 residues. V shed 1 base, J shed 5 bases, and the junction held 2 bases outside the gene matches. Germline loops: CDR1 MNHEY, CDR2 SVGAGI. The DNA of the CDR3 is TGTGCCAGCAGTTACTTCGGACAGGGGTATGGCTACACCTTC. Encoded protein: CASSYFGQGYGYTF.